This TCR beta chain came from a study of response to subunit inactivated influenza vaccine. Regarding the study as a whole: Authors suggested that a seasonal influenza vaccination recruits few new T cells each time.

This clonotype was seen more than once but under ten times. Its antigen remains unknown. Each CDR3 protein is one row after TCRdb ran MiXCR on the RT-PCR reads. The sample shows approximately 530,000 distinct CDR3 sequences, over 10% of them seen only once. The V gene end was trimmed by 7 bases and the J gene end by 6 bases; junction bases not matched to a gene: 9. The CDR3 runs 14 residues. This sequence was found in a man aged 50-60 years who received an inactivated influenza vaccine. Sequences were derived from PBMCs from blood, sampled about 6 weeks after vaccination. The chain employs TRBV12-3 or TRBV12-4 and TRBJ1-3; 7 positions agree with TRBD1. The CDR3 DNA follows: TGTGCCAGCAATGAGGGGGCGCAGTCAAACACCATATATTTT. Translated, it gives CASNEGAQSNTIYF.